This T cell receptor (beta chain) was recovered during a study of shared clonotypes between healthy human individuals. An approximately 220 ng quantity of DNA, 30,000 to 35,000 T cell genomes, went into the sorted-subset replicate PCRs. Only in-frame clones appear in the TCRdb table, and some are missing; sequencing was by immunoSEQ multiplex PCR. The sample lists 2 million to 3 million clones; over 85% were seen once. Germline V gives CDR1 SSHAT, CDR2 FNYEAQ (reference sequence). The CDR3 runs to 13 residues. Concerning this clone itself: One end of the junction is discordant with germline, which a read error may explain. Other DNA variants within this sample encode the same CDR3.

Sample: naive CD4+ T cells sorted from blood. Regarding subset: CD45RA+ positively selected. The origin of this receptor is a man between 18 and 29 years old in good health. This chain links TRBV7-7 with TRBJ2-5, with 8 bases aligning to TRBD2. Here the CDR3 reads CASSLGGRETQYF. The CDR3 nucleotides read TGTGCTAGCAGCTTAGGCGGGAGGGAGACCCAGTACTTC.